This T cell receptor beta chain stems from a study of blood T cell repertoires in COVID-19 (dated by TCRdb to the early 2020s). Concerning the study at large: Collaborator samples came from the United States, Italy and Spain and covered acute and convalescent phases of COVID-19. The prospective study material was composed of cDNA or gDNA derived from T cells, B-cell-depleted T cells, or PBMCs. The dataset comprised deeply sampled blood TCRbeta repertoires from subjects exposed to, actively infected with, or recovered from COVID-19. The repertoires were made available in a free public database intended to serve as a resource for research on the immune response to SARS-CoV-2. The samples were drawn from two sources: the first 160 participants of the ongoing ImmuneRACE study, and 1,254 subjects contributed by 6 global collaborators. Nearly every sample came with metadata listing a de-identified subject ID, COVID-19 status, age in years and sex. Where HLA class I and class II types were available, the types were taken from metadata supplied by the sample provider, not from assay-based typing.

A remark on this clone: What antigen it recognizes has not been identified. Nothing much larger sits one base from this clone, and base qualities are not available.

TCRbeta CDR3 regions were amplified from genomic DNA using the immunoSEQ Assay, a bias-controlled multiplex PCR. The study's processing was this. Within the assay, amplification of reference gene primers was used to estimate how many nucleated cells each sample contained. Sequence reads were collapsed and filtered to measure the absolute abundance of every unique TCRbeta CDR3 rearrangement. For each sample, productive Simpson clonality was calculated as the square root of Simpson's diversity index across productive rearrangements. Entries here come from immuneACCESS through TCRdb and include only in-frame sequences with V and J called. Some clones fail to appear in such tables; in the studies checked, an unresolved V gene covers under half of the shortfall, and the cause of the remainder is unknown. That table supplies the V and J calls and clone size; D and trimming were determined from the DNA. This sample gives around 180,000 clones in total; about 88% of them show up just once. 20% to 30% of the sample goes to the ten largest clones.

Study-wide findings and limitations: The quantity of clinical and demographic metadata differed by source and by participant and was supplied without curation.

From a lookup of the germline V gene, CDR1 and CDR2 are MGHDK and SYGVNS. After removal of 8 bases from V and 1 base from J, the junction retains 6 bases not matched to a gene. The CDR3, from cysteine to phenylalanine, totals 15 residues. This entry keeps only the CDR3 DNA: 45 bases, framed from base 1. Whole blood was collected in K2EDTA tubes by collaborating institutions according to the institutions' own protocols. Collaborator samples were shipped for TCRbeta analysis as frozen whole blood, isolated PBMCs, or DNA extracted from either sample type. The material sequenced was peripheral blood. This chain joins TRBV25-1 to TRBJ2-3; the central 10 bases match TRBD1. The sequence came from a man between 60 and 75 years old with acute or convalescent COVID-19. The base sequence is TGTGCCAGCGGAACCGGGACAGGGGGCACAGATACGCAGTATTTT. It is translated as CASGTGTGGTDTQYF.